This entry is about one T cell receptor beta chain. No antigen is known for it. Base quality data are lacking; no much larger clone is found one base away. This sample was included in a study of shared clonotypes between healthy human individuals (dated by TCRdb to 2020 to 2021). In the study overall: The cohort included a few men and a couple of women between 18 and 49 years of age. To estimate repertoire size and how much clonotype sharing occurs between individuals, the study deeply sequenced the blood TCR repertoires of five or six healthy adults. Between about 0.9 and 9 billion PBMCs per donor were obtained by leukapheresis. To increase sequencing depth and limit assay-specific biases, TCR repertoire library preparation and sequencing were carried out by different laboratories using diverse techniques. Per donor, three plates each were used for CD4 naive and CD4 memory, two for CD8 naive, and one for CD8 memory. The paper as a whole reports these results and caveats: Because the study included only a small number of donors, the genetic and exposure-history diversity represented was limited. Based on pairwise subsampling, the degree of clonotype sharing among donors was expected to be affected by sequencing depth. Clonotypes shared by all four sorted-subset donors showed higher generation probabilities than non-shared clonotypes. About 5% of naive CD4, 3% to 4% of naive CD8, about 2.1% of memory CD4, and 0.4% of memory CD8 clonotypes were shared across four donors. Rarefaction of sorted-subset datasets indicated incomplete sequencing despite the large sequencing depth. Naive subsets generally had larger estimated clonotype richness than memory subsets. Sampling was restricted to blood, and TCR repertoires in tissue are likely to differ from TCR repertoires in blood.

CD8 naive samples were CD45RO-negative cells positively selected for CCR7, giving a CD45RA+CCR7+ population that excluded TemRA cells. Donors were healthy HIV-negative adults with no recently reported acute infections or vaccinations. All donors were Caucasian adults living in Nashville, Tennessee, USA. After blood collection by leukapheresis, PBMCs were isolated using Ficoll-Histopaque density gradient centrifugation and then cryopreserved in the vapor phase of liquid nitrogen. Analytical flow cytometry was used to check the purity and quantity of each magnetically sorted T cell population. Each sorted fraction had its genomic DNA isolated and then quantified by UV absorbance on a Nanodrop 2000c. TCR CDR3 regions were amplified from genomic DNA by multiplex PCR using the deep immunoSEQ assay. Genomic DNA extracted from each cell subset was distributed evenly over all wells of several immunoSEQ 96-well plates, and each plate served as one replicate. For sorted subsets, about 0.2 ug genomic DNA, equal to tens of thousands of T cell genomes, was loaded into each replicate PCR. The purified libraries were quantified using a Qubit 3.0 fluorometer, sized with a Bioanalyzer 2100, and then quantified again using the KAPA Library Quantification kit. Every immunoSEQ 96-well plate was sequenced on a separate single-read 150-cycle Illumina NextSeq 550 flow cell. Per the source publication's procedure: Because the immunoSEQ output held only junctional sequences and lacked quality scores, the filtering could not match the filtering applied to full-length reads. To assign V/J genes and CDR3, sequences were annotated against IMGT germline references using PyIR, a Python wrapper for IgBLAST v1.9. Reads with weak V/J assignments (E-value above 1e-6), missing CDR3, stop codons, out-of-frame junctions, or ambiguous translated residues were removed. A V3J clonotype was defined by an identical inferred V gene, J gene, and CDR3 amino acid sequence. Percentage overlap between repertoires was calculated by dividing the number of shared unique clonotypes by the size of the smaller repertoire. Three approaches were used to assess repertoire richness: RTK rarefaction, the Chao1 estimator, and Recon v2.1 estimates of unobserved clonotypes. For all TCRbeta clonotypes obtained by the gDNA method from a few donors, generation probabilities were computed with OLGA. What TCRdb holds here is the immuneACCESS table cut down to in-frame rearrangements. Part of the clones is not present; checked against another copy, under half of the missing clones reflect an unresolved V gene, and the others are unexplained. The DNA was the basis for D and trimming; V, J and clone size are from that table. The sample profile shows about 2 million clones; around 96% of them were found once. The ten largest clones add up to 1% to 1.5% of the sample.

The source material was naive CD8+ T cells sorted from blood. The cell subset or site label here, explained by the study, means: CD45RA+CCR7+. This clonotype was sampled from a man aged 18 to 29 in good health.

The nucleotide sequence is TGTGCCTGGAGAGGGGGGGGCGCTGAAGCTTTCTTT. This codes for CAWRGGGAEAFF. The sequence links TRBV30 to TRBJ1-1; TRBD1 is a weak D gene call, 6 bases matching. From a lookup of the germline V gene (reference sequence), CDR1 and CDR2 are GTSNPN and SVGIG. V and J lose 3 bases and 6 bases, and a span of 11 bases separates them. The CDR3 spans 12 residues, from the cysteine through the phenylalanine. Solely the CDR3 DNA is kept, with 36 bases framed from the first base.